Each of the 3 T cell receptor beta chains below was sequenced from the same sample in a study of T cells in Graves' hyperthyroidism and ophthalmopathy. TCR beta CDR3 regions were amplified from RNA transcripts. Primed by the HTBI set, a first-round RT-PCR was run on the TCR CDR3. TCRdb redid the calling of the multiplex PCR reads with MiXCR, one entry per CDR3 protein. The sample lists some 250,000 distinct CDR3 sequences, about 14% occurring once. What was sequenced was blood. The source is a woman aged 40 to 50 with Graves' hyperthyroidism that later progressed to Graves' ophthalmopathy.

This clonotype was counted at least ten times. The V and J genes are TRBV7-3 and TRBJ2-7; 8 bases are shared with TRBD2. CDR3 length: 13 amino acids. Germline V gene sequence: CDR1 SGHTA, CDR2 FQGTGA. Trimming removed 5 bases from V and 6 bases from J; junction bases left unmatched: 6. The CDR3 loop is CASSQGLGTEQYF. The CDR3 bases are TGTGCCAGCAGCCAGGGACTAGGAACCGAGCAGTACTTC. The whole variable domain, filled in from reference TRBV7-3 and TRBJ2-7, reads GAGVSQTPSNKVTEKGKYVELRCDPISGHTALYWYRQSLGQGPEFLIYFQGTGAADDSGLPNDRFFAVRPEGSVSTLKIQRTERGDSAVYLCASSQGLGTEQYFGPGTRLTVT.

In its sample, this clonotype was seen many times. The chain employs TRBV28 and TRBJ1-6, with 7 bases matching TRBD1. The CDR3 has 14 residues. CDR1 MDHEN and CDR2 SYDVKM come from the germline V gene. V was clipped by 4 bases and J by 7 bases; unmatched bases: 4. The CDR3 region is CASSSPGQNSPLHF. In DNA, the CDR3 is TGTGCCAGCAGTTCCCCGGGACAGAATTCACCCCTCCACTTT.

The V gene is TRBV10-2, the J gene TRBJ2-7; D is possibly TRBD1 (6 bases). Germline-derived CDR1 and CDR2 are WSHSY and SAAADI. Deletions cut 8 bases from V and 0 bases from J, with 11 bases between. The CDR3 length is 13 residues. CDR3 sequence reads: CASGQGSSYEQYF. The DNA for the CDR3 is TGCGCCAGCGGTCAGGGGAGCTCCTACGAGCAGTACTTC.